Following are 5 T cell receptor beta chains from one sample sequenced in a study of T-cell memory formation after mild COVID-19. Each CDR3 protein is one row after TCRdb ran MiXCR on the 5' RACE reads. This table holds 450,000 or so distinct CDR3 sequences, around a quarter found once. The sample was PBMCs or a T cell subset sorted from them (not recorded which). These receptors were taken from an adult woman who had mild COVID-19 (a few samples of this study predate the infection). Cell type and time point are not known.

V gene TRBV12-3 or TRBV12-4 combines with J gene TRBJ1-2; D not resolved. Trimming cost V 6 bases and J 8 bases, with 13 bases left between them. The CDR3 runs to 12 residues. CDR3 coding DNA: TGTGCCAGCAGCCCTAGGGTGTGGGGCTACACCTTC. This translates into CASSPRVWGYTF.

This clonotype occurred a few times. This chain links TRBV6-5 with TRBJ2-7; no definite D call. V was cut by 0 bases and J by 2 bases, with 8 bases left in between. This CDR3 has 14 residues. CDR1 MNHEY and CDR2 SVGAGI come from the germline V gene. CDR3 region: CASSYSNPTYEQYF. CDR3 coding DNA: TGTGCCAGCAGTTACTCGAACCCTACCTACGAGCAGTACTTC.

J is TRBJ2-5 and V is TRBV9; 10 bases agree with TRBD1. CDR3 size: 15 residues. Per the germline V gene, CDR1 is SGDLS and CDR2 is YYNGEE. V shed 4 bases and J 5 bases; nucleotides not matched to a gene: 8. CDR3 nucleotides: TGTGCCAGCAGCCCACCGACAGGGGGCTTGGAGACCCAGTACTTC. Protein sequence: CASSPPTGGLETQYF.

The chain is built from TRBV7-2 and TRBJ2-7, with TRBD1 matching over 10 bases. CDR3 length: 16 amino acids. Germline V gene lookup returns CDR1 SGHTA and CDR2 FQGNSA. V trimming: 5 bases; J trimming: 2 bases; junction bases outside the gene matches: 9. The CDR3 here is CASSPTGTGVTYEQYF. The CDR3, as DNA: TGTGCCAGCAGCCCCACCGGGACAGGGGTGACCTACGAGCAGTACTTC.

V and J are TRBV20-1 and TRBJ1-1; no definite D call. V dropped 3 bases and J dropped 1 base, with 6 bases sitting between them. Per germline, CDR1 DFQATT and CDR2 SNEGSKA (reference sequence). The CDR3 sequence is 12 residues long. The CDR3 sequence: CSARAENTEAFF. The CDR3 nucleotides read TGCAGTGCTAGGGCCGAGAACACTGAAGCTTTCTTT.